The 18 T cell receptor beta chains in this list originate from one sample, sequenced in a study of CD8+ T cells in alopecia areata. RNA was isolated and reverse transcribed to cDNA, the sequencing template. Using immunoSEQ multiplex PCR, the repertoire was profiled, and TCRdb retains in-frame clones only, with some absent. This table holds 200,000 or so clones, roughly two fifths found once. Treatment noted: oral pan-JAK inhibitor, 5-10 mg twice daily. This sample comprised CD4+ T cells sorted from blood, obtained between weeks 30 and 35, from a patient treated with tofacitinib. The receptors were sampled from a human donor with alopecia areata.

J is TRBJ2-5 and V is TRBV5-5; D is perhaps TRBD1 or TRBD2 (5 bases each). CDR3 length: 14 amino acids. The germline V gene has CDR1 SGHKS and CDR2 YYEKEE (reference sequence). Trimming removed 4 bases at V and 1 base at J, with 11 bases between. For the CDR3, the DNA is TGTGCCAGCAGCACGGGACCCTTCCAAGAGACCCAGTACTTC. Translated: CASSTGPFQETQYF.

The chain uses TRBV30 and TRBJ1-6; no clear D gene. The CDR3 totals 14 residues. Germline-derived CDR1 and CDR2 are GTSNPN and SVGIG (reference sequence). V was cut by 3 bases and J by 10 bases, with 16 bases left in between. CDR3 DNA sequence: TGTGCCTGGAGCTTGGGCCAAAATCGCTCACCCCTCCACTTT. Translating it yields CAWSLGQNRSPLHF.

This clone was seen a handful of times. The chain carries TRBV30 and TRBJ2-1; 9 bases fit TRBD2. J was trimmed by 4 bases and V by 4 bases; bases with no gene match: 8. Germline V gene lookup returns CDR1 GTSNPN and CDR2 SVGIG (reference sequence). This CDR3 region has 15 residues. CDR3 amino acids: CAWTRFSGRYNEQFF. The DNA for the CDR3 is TGTGCCTGGACCCGGTTTAGCGGGAGATACAATGAGCAGTTCTTC.

The J gene is TRBJ1-1, the V gene TRBV18, with D possibly TRBD1 on 5 matching bases. V lost 3 bases and J 1 base, leaving 9 bases between the germline ends. The CDR3 has 14 residues. Germline CDR1 and CDR2: KGHSH and LQKENI. The CDR3 protein is CASSPQGPNTEAFF. In DNA form, the CDR3 reads TGTGCCAGCTCACCCCAGGGACCGAACACTGAAGCTTTCTTT.

CDR3 coding DNA: TGCGCCAGCAGCCAGATTGGGCGTTCTAGCACAGATACGCAGTATTTT. Its translation is CASSQIGRSSTDTQYF. The chain is built from TRBV4-1 and TRBJ2-3, with D unresolved. Trimming shortened V by 3 bases and J by 0 bases, and 13 bases separated the two germline ends. CDR1 is MGHRA, CDR2 YSYEKL, per germline. This CDR3 region has 16 residues.

This clone was observed a few times. The chain uses TRBV9 and TRBJ2-6; possible D gene TRBD2, 6 bases. CDR1 is SGDLS and CDR2 is YYNGEE in the germline V gene. The CDR3 contains 18 residues. Trimming removed 0 bases at V and 0 bases at J, with 13 bases between. The chain's CDR3 is CASSVASGTFSGANVLTF. The CDR3 DNA reads as TGTGCCAGCAGCGTAGCTTCAGGGACTTTCTCTGGGGCCAACGTCCTGACTTTC.

This clone was seen more than once but under ten times. The genes are TRBV5-1 and TRBJ2-1; 9 bases map to TRBD2. This CDR3 spans 15 amino acids. The V gene end was trimmed by 4 bases and the J gene end by 8 bases; junction bases not matched to a gene: 10. Germline CDR1 reads SGHRS; CDR2 reads YFSETQ. For the CDR3, the DNA is TGCGCCAGCAGCCCCAAGCTAGCGGGGTTCCATGAGCAGTTCTTC. Its protein is CASSPKLAGFHEQFF. The full variable domain, in which reference TRBV5-1 and TRBJ2-1 provide the parts outside the CDR3, is KAGVTQTPRYLIKTRGQQVTLSCSPISGHRSVSWYQQTPGQGLQFLFEYFSETQRNKGNFPGRFSGRQFSNSRSEMNVSTLELGDSALYLCASSPKLAGFHEQFFGPGTRLTVL.

This chain joins TRBV7-9 and TRBJ1-1, with 10 nucleotides matching TRBD1. Germline CDR1 is SEHNR and CDR2 is FQNEAQ (reference sequence). Trimming cost V 4 bases and J 1 base; bases outside gene matches: 6. This CDR3 has 16 residues. The CDR3 protein is CASSSGTGARNTEAFF. As DNA, the CDR3 is TGTGCCAGCAGCTCAGGGACAGGGGCCCGGAACACTGAAGCTTTCTTT. Combining the CDR3 with reference TRBV7-9 and TRBJ1-1 gives the whole variable domain DTGVSQNPRHKITKRGQNVTFRCDPISEHNRLYWYRQTLGQGPEFLTYFQNEAQLEKSRLLSDRFSAERPKGSFSTLEIQRTEQGDSAMYLCASSSGTGARNTEAFFGQGTRLTVV.

The rearrangement joins TRBV5-1 to TRBJ2-3; TRBD2 is a possible D gene (6 bases). The germline gives CDR1 SGHRS, CDR2 YFSETQ. V lost 3 bases and J lost 2, with 10 bases in between. The length of the CDR3 is 14 residues. As DNA, the CDR3 is TGCGCCAGCAGCTCCGGGGACTTCACAGATACGCAGTATTTT. It yields the protein CASSSGDFTDTQYF.

This clone was seen more than once but under ten times. The CDR3 DNA reads TGCGCCAGCAGCATCTGGACTAGCGAAGGGACCCAGTACTTC. Translated, it gives CASSIWTSEGTQYF. J is TRBJ2-5 and V is TRBV5-1; 9 positions match TRBD2. The germline V gene encodes CDR1 SGHRS and CDR2 YFSETQ. The CDR3 has 14 residues. V was pared by 4 bases and J by 7 bases, with 8 bases of the junction left unmatched.

V and J are TRBV30 and TRBJ1-4; 7 bases fit TRBD1. The CDR3 length is 14 residues. J was trimmed by 7 bases and V by 5 bases; bases with no gene match: 10. The germline CDR1 and CDR2 sequences are GTSNPN and SVGIG (reference sequence). The DNA of the CDR3 is TGTGCCTGGGCAACCGGGACAGCAAGTGAAAAACTGTTTTTT. This codes for CAWATGTASEKLFF.

The DNA for the CDR3 is TGTGCCAGCAGTAGTGGACCTAACACTGAAGCTTTCTTT. It is translated as CASSSGPNTEAFF. The V gene is TRBV7-3, the J gene TRBJ1-1; no firm D call. Germline loops: CDR1 SGHTA, CDR2 FQGTGA. CDR3 length: 13 amino acids. The V gene lost 6 bases and the J gene lost 2 bases, with 10 bases spanning the gap.

This clone has just a few counts. This rearrangement joins TRBV19 to TRBJ1-2; D not certain. This CDR3 spans 15 amino acids. The germline V and J ends were trimmed by 5 bases and 0 bases, with 13 bases remaining between them. Germline CDR1 is LNHDA and CDR2 is SQIVND (reference sequence). DNA for the CDR3: TGTGCCAGTAGTGATCAGGAGGCCACTAACTATGGCTACACCTTC. This gives the protein CASSDQEATNYGYTF.

There are a few counts of this clone. The chain is built from TRBV5-1 and TRBJ2-2; weak D call: TRBD2 (5 bases). The CDR3 is made up of 14 amino acids. The germline V and J ends were trimmed by 0 bases and 3 bases, with 6 bases remaining between them. Germline CDR1 SGHRS, CDR2 YFSETQ. The CDR3: CASSLVRDTGELFF. The CDR3 bases are TGCGCCAGCAGCTTGGTGAGGGACACCGGGGAGCTGTTTTTT.

The V and J genes are TRBV4-2 and TRBJ1-1; D is possibly TRBD1 (6 bases). The germline CDR1 and CDR2 sequences are LGHNA and YNFKEQ. Trimming cost V 3 bases and J 1 base, with 12 bases left between them. CDR3 length: 15 amino acids. The CDR3 DNA reads TGTGCCAGCAGCCATCCTCAACAGGGGAACACTGAAGCTTTCTTT. Protein sequence: CASSHPQQGNTEAFF.

In this sample, this clone turned up a few times. Other DNA variants within this sample encode the same CDR3. The chain recombines TRBV7-9 with TRBJ1-1; D possibly corresponds to TRBD1 (5 bases). Germline V CDR1 and CDR2: SEHNR, FQNEAQ (reference sequence). Trimming removed 5 bases from V and 1 base from J, with 8 bases in between. The length of the CDR3 is 13 residues. The CDR3 here is CASSRGQNTEAFF. The CDR3 nucleotides read TGTGCCAGCAGCCGCGGACAGAACACTGAAGCTTTCTTT.

This clone was counted a few times. This chain uses TRBV29-1 with TRBJ2-2; 7 bases align to TRBD1. Germline V gene sequence: CDR1 SQVTM, CDR2 ANQGSEA. Trimming cost V 7 bases and J 2 bases; bases outside gene matches: 13. There are 16 residues in the CDR3. For the CDR3, the DNA is TGCAGCGCTAGCCTCGGGACAGTTTATAACACCGGGGAGCTGTTTTTT. Its protein is CSASLGTVYNTGELFF.

This clone was counted between two and nine times. The chain has TRBV18 and TRBJ2-1, with TRBD1 identical over 8 bases. The CDR3 consists of 15 residues. Germline V gives CDR1 KGHSH, CDR2 LQKENI. The ends lost 1 base at V and 3 bases at J; junction bases unmatched: 2. CDR3 sequence (DNA): TGTGCCAGCTCACCACAAGGACAGGGCTACAATGAGCAGTTCTTC. Its translation: CASSPQGQGYNEQFF. Drawing the rest from reference TRBV18 and TRBJ2-1, the complete variable domain is NAGVMQNPRHLVRRRGQEARLRCSPMKGHSHVYWYRQLPEEGLKFMVYLQKENIIDESGMPKERFSAEFPKEGPSILRIQQVVRGDSAAYFCASSPQGQGYNEQFFGPGTRLTVL.